This is a list of T cell receptor beta chains from one sample in a study of shared clonotypes between healthy human individuals. Data came from immunoSEQ multiplex PCR; TCRdb stores just in-frame clones and leaves some out. In the table there are over a million clones, roughly 95% of which are singletons. The specimen was naive CD4+ T cells sorted from blood. These receptor sequences come from a man aged 30 to 39 in good health. CDR3s include the opening cysteine and the closing phenylalanine or tryptophan. D genes are given only for firm matches. Not all rows give a size; the values are once, few, many and, for expanded clones, a class.

TRBV5-1,-,TRBJ1-5,-,CASSLEGYSNQPQHF,TGCGCCAGCAGCTTGGAAGGGTATAGCAATCAGCCCCAGCATTTT
TRBV2,-,TRBJ2-1,-,CASSSQGLGASGFF,TGTGCCAGCAGCTCCCAGGGGTTAGGGGCTAGCGGGTTCTTC
TRBV28,-,TRBJ2-7,TRBD1,CASSKPKTGALIPTYEQYF,TGTGCCAGCAGCAAACCCAAGACAGGGGCCCTGATACCGACCTACGAGCAGTACTTC
TRBV11-2,-,TRBJ2-5,-,CASSPSSHRRGETQYF,TGTGCCAGCAGCCCTTCTTCCCATCGCCGAGGAGAGACCCAGTACTTC
TRBV18,-,TRBJ1-3,-,CASSPKGTGNTIYF,TGTGCCAGCTCACCAAAAGGGACTGGAAACACCATATATTTT
TRBV10-1,-,TRBJ1-1,-,CASSKSGQGAEAFF,TGCGCCAGCAGTAAGAGCGGTCAGGGCGCTGAAGCTTTCTTT
TRBV19,-,TRBJ2-7,-,CASTPNGQSSYEQYF,TGTGCCAGCACCCCTAACGGACAGTCCTCCTACGAGCAGTACTTC
TRBV19,-,TRBJ2-7,-,CASSRRDGTYEQYF,TGTGCCAGTAGTAGACGGGACGGGACCTACGAGCAGTACTTC
TRBV11-2,-,TRBJ2-7,-,CASSFISWDEQYF,TGTGCCAGCAGCTTCATTAGTTGGGACGAGCAGTACTTC
TRBV10-3,-,TRBJ2-7,TRBD1,CAISAGQGWNEQYF,TGTGCCATCAGTGCGGGACAGGGTTGGAACGAGCAGTACTTC
TRBV28,-,TRBJ1-1,-,CASSLNVGWSTEAFF,TGTGCCAGCAGTTTAAACGTAGGGTGGAGCACTGAAGCTTTCTTT
TRBV19,few,TRBJ1-4,-,CASSFVLNEKLFF,TGTGCCAGTAGTTTCGTCCTAAATGAAAAACTGTTTTTT
TRBV7-9,-,TRBJ1-3,-,CASSPRQAQALGNTIYF,TGTGCCAGCAGCCCCCGACAGGCACAGGCTCTAGGAAACACCATATATTTT
TRBV28,once,TRBJ2-1,TRBD2,CASSAWSGNSGEQFF,TGTGCCAGCAGTGCGTGGAGCGGGAACAGCGGTGAGCAGTTCTTC
TRBV10-1,-,TRBJ2-3,TRBD1,CASSQERGQGTDTQYF,TGCGCCAGCAGTCAAGAGAGGGGACAGGGGACAGATACGCAGTATTTT
TRBV7-9,-,TRBJ1-4,-,CASSLDGGGVYEKLFF,TGTGCCAGCAGCTTAGATGGCGGAGGAGTATATGAAAAACTGTTTTTT
TRBV27,-,TRBJ2-1,TRBD2,CASSYSGLAGEVKVNEQFF,TGTGCCAGCAGCTACTCGGGACTAGCGGGAGAGGTAAAGGTCAATGAGCAGTTCTTC
TRBV5-4,-,TRBJ2-6,-,CASSRDLAGANVLTF,TGTGCCAGCAGCAGGGACCTCGCTGGGGCCAACGTCCTGACTTTC
TRBV28,-,TRBJ1-1,-,CASSPPTNTEAFF,TGTGCCAGCAGTCCACCCACTAACACTGAAGCTTTCTTT
TRBV5-5,-,TRBJ2-7,-,CASSGPGPKVYEQYF,TGTGCCAGCAGCGGCCCGGGACCCAAGGTCTACGAGCAGTACTTC
TRBV6-1,-,TRBJ1-2,-,CASSDSPGRGYGYTF,TGTGCCAGCAGTGACTCCCCCGGACGGGGCTATGGCTACACCTTC
TRBV15,-,TRBJ2-7,-,CATSRDTSREQYF,TGTGCCACCAGCAGAGACACCAGTCGGGAGCAGTACTTC
TRBV7-8,-,TRBJ2-7,-,CASSRATYEQYF,TGTGCCAGCAGCCGGGCGACTTACGAGCAGTACTTC
TRBV11-2,-,TRBJ1-2,-,CASSPTGGYYGYTF,TGTGCCAGCAGCCCGACGGGGGGATACTATGGCTACACCTTC
TRBV7-8,-,TRBJ2-5,-,CASSLGVRETQYF,TGTGCCAGCAGCTTGGGGGTTCGAGAGACCCAGTACTTC
TRBV9,-,TRBJ2-1,-,CASSAIAGTTANEQFF,TGTGCCAGCAGCGCGATCGCCGGGACCACCGCCAATGAGCAGTTCTTC
TRBV7-2,-,TRBJ2-7,TRBD1,CASSPTREGAAREQYF,TGTGCCAGCAGCCCAACGCGCGAGGGGGCGGCCCGGGAGCAGTACTTC
TRBV5-5,-,TRBJ2-7,TRBD1,CASSLLGTETYEQYF,TGTGCCAGCAGCTTGCTGGGGACAGAAACCTACGAGCAGTACTTC
TRBV19,-,TRBJ1-2,-,CASSRPGALIYGYTF,TGTGCCAGTAGCCGACCAGGGGCGCTAATCTATGGCTACACCTTC
TRBV10-2,-,TRBJ2-2,TRBD2,CASSQTLAANTGELFF,TGCGCCAGCAGTCAGACTCTAGCGGCGAACACCGGGGAGCTGTTTTTT
TRBV5-8,-,TRBJ1-1,-,CASSLWGTVNTEAFF,TGTGCCAGCAGCTTGTGGGGGACGGTGAACACTGAAGCTTTCTTT